Here is one T cell receptor beta chain with its context. Its antigen is as yet unknown. These data are taken from a study of T-cell memory formation after mild COVID-19. As for the study in general: Largely donor-specific TCR clusters were found. Notes on the study in general: Largely, contracting CD4+ clones fell within CM and EM, and contracting CD8+ clones within EMRA.

With constant-segment primers, 5'RACE yielded cDNA libraries of TCR alpha and TCR beta that carried sample barcodes and UMIs. TCRdb used MiXCR to reprocess the 5' RACE reads, holding one entry per CDR3 protein. The sample consists of around 130,000 distinct CDR3 sequences, more than 15% of them appearing once. The source material was PBMCs or a T cell subset sorted from them (not recorded which). The source of this sequence is an adult woman who had mild COVID-19 (a few samples of this study predate the infection). Cell type and time point are not known.

The CDR3: CASSTLNKADTQYF. The CDR3 DNA reads as TGTGCCAGCAGCACACTGAACAAAGCAGATACGCAGTATTTT. This chain links TRBV11-2 with TRBJ2-3; D is ambiguous. Germline CDR1 reads SGHAT; CDR2 reads FQNNGV. Trimming took 5 bases from V and 4 from J, leaving 13 bases between them. The CDR3 is 14 residues long. The full variable domain, rest sourced from reference TRBV11-2 and TRBJ2-3, is EAGVAQSPRYKIIEKRQSVAFWCNPISGHATLYWYQQILGQGPKLLIQFQNNGVVDDSQLPKDRFSAERLKGVDSTLKIQPAKLEDSAVYLCASSTLNKADTQYFGPGTRLTVL.